The 18 T cell receptor beta chains given below trace back to one sample, sequenced in a study of blood T cell repertoires in COVID-19. Clones were sequenced by immunoSEQ multiplex PCR, and TCRdb holds only the in-frame ones, with some missing. The sample includes 250,000 to 300,000 clones, approximately 86% of them seen just once. The sample consisted of peripheral blood. The receptors stem from a man aged 18 to 29 with active or convalescent COVID-19.

The V gene is TRBV24-1, the J gene TRBJ2-1, with 8 bases aligning to TRBD2. CDR3 length equals 12 residues. Trimming took 4 bases from V and 12 from J; bases not matched to a gene: 4. Germline CDR1 is KGHDR and CDR2 is SFDVKD. As DNA, the CDR3 is TGTGCCACCAGTGAGTCCGGGACTAGGCAGTTCTTC. Amino acid sequence: CATSESGTRQFF.

The J gene is TRBJ2-3, the V gene TRBV9; D perhaps matches TRBD1 (6 bases). There are 14 residues in the CDR3. V lost 0 bases and J 4 bases, leaving 9 bases between the germline ends. In germline, CDR1 is SGDLS, CDR2 YYNGEE. CDR3 in amino acids: CASSVEGEPDTQYF. The CDR3 bases are TGTGCCAGCAGCGTAGAGGGGGAACCAGATACGCAGTATTTT.

The CDR3 sequence: CASKGPAYTEAFF. The CDR3 region has the DNA TGTGCCAGCAAGGGGCCAGCCTACACTGAAGCTTTCTTT. The chain carries TRBV6-5 and TRBJ1-1; D might be TRBD1 (5 bases). Germline CDR1 and CDR2: MNHEY and SVGAGI. This CDR3 comprises 13 residues. V lost 7 bases, J lost 3 bases, and 12 bases lay in between.

This clone was counted only a few times. V is TRBV5-4 and J is TRBJ2-7; maybe TRBD2 (5 bases). V lost 4 bases to trimming and J lost 1 base, with 6 bases between them. The CDR3 extends over 12 amino acids. Germline V CDR1 and CDR2: SGHNT, YYREEE (reference sequence). CDR3 in amino acids: CASSGSSYEQYF. CDR3 in DNA: TGTGCCAGCAGCGGGAGTTCCTACGAGCAGTACTTC.

This chain joins TRBV7-2 and TRBJ2-7; 10 bases fit TRBD2. This CDR3 has 15 amino acids. CDR1 and CDR2 from the germline V gene are SGHTA and FQGNSA. Unmatched junction bases numbered 5, after V lost 4 bases and J lost 2 bases. The CDR3 DNA reads as TGTGCCAGCAGCTATAGCGGGAGGTTCCCCTACGAGCAGTACTTC. Its protein product is CASSYSGRFPYEQYF.

The chain carries TRBV6-5 and TRBJ1-5; 7 positions agree with TRBD1. J gave up 2 bases and V 8 bases, and 9 bases lay outside the gene matches. The germline V gene encodes CDR1 MNHEY and CDR2 SVGAGI. The CDR3 is 15 amino acids. CDR3 region: CASGGNRGRNQPQHF. CDR3 bases: TGTGCCAGCGGGGGGAACAGGGGCCGCAATCAGCCCCAGCATTTT.

The J gene is TRBJ1-2, the V gene TRBV7-9, with D unresolved. Per the germline V gene, CDR1 is SEHNR and CDR2 is FQNEAQ (reference sequence). The CDR3 totals 13 residues. Trimming took 1 base from V and 3 from J, leaving 6 bases between them. CDR3: CASSLGAYYGYTF. In DNA form, the CDR3 reads TGTGCCAGCAGCTTAGGGGCATACTATGGCTACACCTTC.

The chain carries TRBV2 and TRBJ1-1; perhaps TRBD1 as D (6 bases). Trimming took off 8 bases at V and 1 base at J, with 14 bases between the two ends. CDR1 SNHLY and CDR2 FYNNEI come from the germline V gene. The CDR3 length is 14 residues. The CDR3 loop is CASVQDRSNTEAFF. In nucleotides, the CDR3 is TGTGCCAGCGTCCAGGACAGATCGAACACTGAAGCTTTCTTT.

This chain joins TRBV5-1 and TRBJ1-4; D call uncertain. In germline, CDR1 is SGHRS, CDR2 YFSETQ. CDR3 size: 16 residues. V lost 0 bases and J 6 bases, leaving 15 bases between the germline ends. The CDR3 is CASSLASGSRDEKLFF. CDR3 in DNA: TGCGCCAGCAGCTTGGCCAGTGGATCTCGGGATGAAAAACTGTTTTTT.

The chain joins TRBV7-2 to TRBJ2-1, with 8 bases identical to TRBD2. The CDR3 extends over 13 amino acids. V shed 5 bases, J shed 7 bases, and the junction held 4 bases outside the gene matches. CDR1 is SGHTA and CDR2 is FQGNSA in the germline V gene. CDR3 DNA: TGTGCCAGCAGCCTTAGCGGGACGAATGAGCAGTTCTTC. This gives the protein CASSLSGTNEQFF. Supplemented by reference TRBV7-2 and TRBJ2-1, the full variable domain reads GAGVSQSPSNKVTEKGKDVELRCDPISGHTALYWYRQSLGQGLEFLIYFQGNSAPDKSGLPSDRFSAERTGGSVSTLTIQRTQQEDSAVYLCASSLSGTNEQFFGPGTRLTVL.

This clone is a singleton in its sample. The J gene is TRBJ2-5, the V gene TRBV7-3; no definite D call. The CDR3 has 13 residues. The V end was cut by 2 bases, the J end by 1 base, with 5 bases between. Germline V gives CDR1 SGHTA, CDR2 FQGTGA. The CDR3: CASSLGPQETQYF. The CDR3 coding sequence is TGTGCCAGCAGCTTAGGCCCCCAAGAGACCCAGTACTTC.

The chain links TRBV9 to TRBJ2-2, with 16 bases fitting TRBD2. Germline CDR1 and CDR2: SGDLS and YYNGEE. The J segment lost 3 bases and the V segment lost 4 bases, leaving 6 bases of the junction unmatched. This CDR3 is built from 18 residues. The CDR3 protein is CASSRGLAGGHDTGELFF. DNA for the CDR3: TGTGCCAGCAGCCGGGGACTAGCGGGAGGGCACGACACCGGGGAGCTGTTTTTT.

CDR3 loop: CASSPGTGDEKLFF. The CDR3 DNA follows: TGTGCCAGCAGTCCCGGGACAGGGGATGAAAAACTGTTTTTT. The V call is TRBV6-5, the J call TRBJ1-4, with 10 bases fitting TRBD1. Germline loops: CDR1 MNHEY, CDR2 SVGAGI. The CDR3 has 14 residues. Trimming cost V 5 bases and J 6 bases; bases outside gene matches: 3.

This sequence joins TRBV30 and TRBJ1-5; a possible D gene is TRBD1 (6 bases). The CDR3 covers 17 residues. V was clipped by 0 bases and J by 7 bases, with 22 bases between them. CDR1 is GTSNPN and CDR2 is SVGIG in the germline V gene (reference sequence). The DNA of the CDR3 is TGTGCCTGGAGTGTACAGTCGTCACAGGGTCCGATCCAGCCCCAGCATTTT. Amino acid sequence: CAWSVQSSQGPIQPQHF.

The chain has TRBV7-2 and TRBJ2-3; 10 positions match TRBD2. The CDR3 has 15 amino acids. Germline CDR1 SGHTA, CDR2 FQGNSA. Losses at the gene ends were 3 bases for V and 6 bases for J; bases not matched to a gene: 6. The CDR3 sequence is CASSLRGTSVDTQYF. The DNA of the CDR3 is TGTGCCAGCAGCTTGCGGGGGACTAGCGTCGATACGCAGTATTTT.

The V call is TRBV11-2, the J call TRBJ2-7, with 7 nucleotides matching TRBD1. V was pared by 5 bases and J by 0 bases, with 10 bases of the junction left unmatched. CDR3 length: 16 residues. Germline V gene sequence: CDR1 SGHAT, CDR2 FQNNGV. CDR3 region: CASSPRQGRSSYEQYF. The CDR3 bases are TGTGCCAGCAGCCCCCGACAGGGTAGGAGCTCCTACGAGCAGTACTTC.

V usage is TRBV11-2 and J usage is TRBJ1-4; 8 nucleotides align to TRBD1. The CDR3 extends over 15 amino acids. The junction had 4 bases not matched to a gene; V was cut back by 1 base and J by 6 bases. CDR1 is SGHAT and CDR2 is FQNNGV in the germline V gene. The CDR3 protein is CASSLGTGSYEKLFF. CDR3 DNA: TGTGCCAGCAGCTTAGGGACAGGGTCTTATGAAAAACTGTTTTTT.

The genes are TRBV6-5 and TRBJ2-1; D ambiguous. CDR1 MNHEY and CDR2 SVGAGI come from the germline V gene. Trimming left V 6 bases short and J 8 bases short, with 11 bases between. The CDR3 totals 12 residues. The chain's CDR3 is CASRSYTDEQFF. CDR3 bases: TGTGCCAGCAGGTCCTATACGGATGAGCAGTTCTTC.